The 23 T cell receptor beta chains given below trace back to one sample, sequenced in a study of T-cell memory formation after mild COVID-19. Each CDR3 protein gets one entry after TCRdb re-called the 5' RACE reads with MiXCR. This sample has some 490,000 distinct CDR3 sequences, with about 18% found just once. The specimen was PBMCs or a T cell subset sorted from them (not recorded which). The receptors derive from an adult woman who had mild COVID-19 (a few samples of this study predate the infection). Cell type and time point are not known.

V gene TRBV7-9 combines with J gene TRBJ2-1, with D maybe TRBD2 (7 bases). The CDR3 runs 15 residues. V lost 5 bases and J 8 bases, leaving 19 bases between the germline ends. The germline V gene has CDR1 SEHNR and CDR2 FQNEAQ (reference sequence). The CDR3 region has the DNA TGTGCCAGCAGCACCAAGGGGGGGCCAGGCGATGAGCAGTTCTTC. Protein sequence: CASSTKGGPGDEQFF.

This clonotype has more than one count but fewer than ten. The chain couples TRBV21-1 to TRBJ1-1; TRBD1, as called in the table, went unchecked against the DNA. TRBV21-1 is tagged as a pseudogene. The CDR3 loop spans 15 amino acids. The CDR3 is CASNLRRGDDTEAFF. As DNA, the CDR3 is TGTGCCAGCAATTTAAGACGGGGGGATGACACTGAAGCTTTCTTT.

The J gene is TRBJ2-1, the V gene TRBV3-1; tentatively, D is TRBD1 (6 bases). CDR1 and CDR2 from the germline V gene are LGHDT and YNNKEL (reference sequence). This CDR3 region has 14 residues. Trimming cost V 0 bases and J 10 bases, with 13 bases left between them. CDR3 protein: CASSQDLSRGEQFF. CDR3 bases: TGTGCCAGCAGCCAAGACCTATCCAGGGGCGAGCAGTTCTTC.

The rearrangement uses TRBV6-2 or TRBV6-3 and TRBJ2-5, with D possibly being TRBD2 (6 bases). The germline V gene encodes CDR1 MNHEY and CDR2 SVGEGT. CDR3 length: 13 amino acids. The ends were cut back, 7 bases at V and 3 bases at J, with 12 bases in the middle. The CDR3 loop is CASTESGEETQYF. CDR3 bases: TGTGCCAGCACAGAATCGGGGGAAGAGACCCAGTACTTC.

This clonotype was counted only a few times. This chain joins TRBV2 and TRBJ2-1; D may be TRBD2 (5 bases). The germline V gene has CDR1 SNHLY and CDR2 FYNNEI. Trimming removed 7 bases at V and 9 bases at J, with 10 bases between. This CDR3 has 11 amino acids. The CDR3: CASMTIREQFF. The CDR3 nucleotides are TGTGCCAGCATGACTATCCGTGAGCAGTTCTTC.

This clonotype showed up just a few times. A junction boundary mismatches the germline segment, possibly from a read error. This rearrangement joins TRBV2 to TRBJ2-1; possible D gene TRBD2, 6 bases. The CDR3 runs to 13 residues. CDR1 and CDR2 from the germline V gene are SNHLY and FYNNEI. CDR3 residues: CASTRDSNNEQFF. In nucleotides, the CDR3 is TGTGCCAGCACTCGGGACTCCAACAATGAGCAGTTCTTC.

This clonotype was detected a few times. The rearrangement links TRBV20-1 to TRBJ2-1, with a tentative D call TRBD2 (5 bases). CDR1 and CDR2 (germline): DFQATT, SNEGSKA (reference sequence). V was pared by 2 bases and J by 2 bases, with 13 bases between. The CDR3 is 15 amino acids. The CDR3 DNA is TGCAGTGCTAGAAGGCATAGCGAACCCTACAATGAGCAGTTCTTC. This codes for CSARRHSEPYNEQFF.

This chain uses TRBV27 with TRBJ1-1; perhaps TRBD1 as D (5 bases). The germline CDR1 and CDR2 sequences are MNHEY and SMNVEV (reference sequence). Trimming took 6 bases from V and 8 from J, leaving 13 bases between them. The length of the CDR3 is 12 residues. The chain's CDR3 is CASRQRDREAFF. The CDR3 bases are TGTGCCAGCAGGCAGCGGGACCGCGAAGCTTTCTTT.

The gene calls are TRBV24-1 and TRBJ2-3; D might be TRBD2 (6 bases). Germline loops: CDR1 KGHDR, CDR2 SFDVKD. V lost 2 bases, J lost 2 bases, and 10 bases lay in between. CDR3 length: 15 amino acids. The CDR3 region has the DNA TGTGCCACCAGTGATTCGGGGAGGCCCACAGATACGCAGTATTTT. It is translated as CATSDSGRPTDTQYF.

This clonotype was seen more than once but under ten times. The J gene is TRBJ2-2, the V gene TRBV7-6; D gene uncertain. The CDR3 length is 17 residues. V was shortened by 3 bases and J by 6 bases, with 20 bases between the two germline ends. Germline assignment: CDR1 SGHVS and CDR2 FNYEAQ. The CDR3 DNA reads as TGTGCCAGCAGCTTTGTGATTACCCGGTATACGTCCGGGGAGCTGTTTTTT. This translates into CASSFVITRYTSGELFF.

This clonotype was observed a few times. At one end the junction does not follow the germline gene, possibly because of a read error. The CDR3 DNA reads as TGCAGTGCTAGAGATACAGGGGGCCAAATAAACTTC. Amino acid sequence: CSARDTGGQINF. The gene calls are TRBV20-1 and TRBJ2-4; 9 bases fit TRBD1. This CDR3 is 12 amino acids long. Germline values: CDR1 DFQATT, CDR2 SNEGSKA (reference sequence).

This clonotype was counted only a few times. The genes are TRBV30 and TRBJ1-3, with a tentative D call TRBD1 (6 bases). CDR1 and CDR2 from the germline V gene are GTSNPN and SVGIG (reference sequence). V lost 2 bases and J 0 bases, leaving 17 bases between the germline ends. The CDR3 covers 17 residues. CDR3 sequence reads: CAWSLTGPYTSGNTIYF. CDR3 DNA: TGTGCCTGGAGTCTGACAGGACCTTACACCTCTGGAAACACCATATATTTT. The full variable domain, in which reference TRBV30 and TRBJ1-3 provide the parts outside the CDR3, is SQTIHQWPATLVQPVGSPLSLECTVEGTSNPNLYWYRQAAGRGLQLLFYSVGIGQISSEVPQNLSASRPQDRQFILSSKKLLLSDSGFYLCAWSLTGPYTSGNTIYFGEGSWLTVV.

This clonotype was picked up one time. The chain joins TRBV5-6 to TRBJ1-3; D uncertain. Germline V gene sequence: CDR1 SGHDT, CDR2 YYEEEE. The CDR3 is 14 amino acids. V was clipped by 0 bases and J by 2 bases, with 6 bases between them. CDR3 DNA: TGTGCCAGCAGCTTGGACAGCACTGGAAACACCATATATTTT. Translation gives CASSLDSTGNTIYF.

The CDR3 nucleotides are TGCAGTGCTAGTCTATGGGGCCCCACAGGGGCTCTCAATCAGCCCCAGCATTTT. Translation gives CSASLWGPTGALNQPQHF. The chain recombines TRBV20-1 with TRBJ1-5; 7 positions agree with TRBD1. V shed 3 bases and J 3 bases; nucleotides not matched to a gene: 17. Germline CDR1 reads DFQATT; CDR2 reads SNEGSKA (reference sequence). This CDR3 is built from 18 residues.

This clonotype was seen a handful of times. V is TRBV5-6 and J is TRBJ2-3, with TRBD2 matching over 8 bases. Germline-derived CDR1 and CDR2 are SGHDT and YYEEEE. The CDR3 spans 18 residues. V shed 1 base, J shed 0 bases, and the junction held 10 bases outside the gene matches. CDR3 residues: CASSLYAGGPPSTDTQYF. In DNA, the CDR3 is TGTGCCAGCAGCTTGTACGCGGGAGGCCCGCCTAGCACAGATACGCAGTATTTT.

This clonotype was detected ten times or more. The rearrangement links TRBV2 to TRBJ2-7; D unresolved. CDR3 length: 12 residues. CDR1 and CDR2 from the germline V gene are SNHLY and FYNNEI. Trimming left V 2 bases short and J 3 bases short, with 5 bases between. The CDR3 region is CASSELGYEQYF. In DNA form, the CDR3 reads TGTGCCAGCAGTGAATTGGGCTACGAGCAGTACTTC.

V gene TRBV29-1 combines with J gene TRBJ2-5, with D hard to call. V lost 3 bases and J 3 bases, leaving 5 bases between the germline ends. The CDR3 runs to 11 residues. Germline values: CDR1 SQVTM, CDR2 ANQGSEA. The CDR3 loop reads CSVDSKETQYF. The CDR3 nucleotides read TGCAGCGTTGACAGCAAAGAGACCCAGTACTTC.

The chain recombines TRBV9 with TRBJ2-7, with TRBD2 identical over 8 bases. V was pared by 4 bases and J by 0 bases, with 6 bases of the junction left unmatched. The CDR3 loop spans 15 amino acids. Germline V gene data show CDR1 as SGDLS and CDR2 as YYNGEE. CDR3: CASSPGGGASYEQYF. The CDR3 DNA reads as TGTGCCAGCAGCCCCGGGGGGGGTGCCTCCTACGAGCAGTACTTC.

This clonotype was seen only once. This chain links TRBV2 with TRBJ2-7, with a tentative D call TRBD2 (6 bases). This CDR3 region has 16 residues. Trimming cost V 2 bases and J 1 base, with 15 bases left between them. CDR1 and CDR2 from the germline V gene are SNHLY and FYNNEI. For the CDR3, the DNA is TGTGCCAGCAGTGAATGGGAGGCAACGGTATCCTACGAGCAGTACTTC. Its translation: CASSEWEATVSYEQYF.

CDR3 region: CASSKIRDREHF. In DNA form, the CDR3 reads TGCGCCAGCAGCAAGATCCGGGACAGGGAGCATTTT. The chain recombines TRBV5-1 with TRBJ1-5; TRBD1 matches 9 bases. The CDR3 consists of 12 residues. Germline CDR1 SGHRS, CDR2 YFSETQ. After removal of 4 bases from V and 14 bases from J, the junction contained 7 bases not matched to a gene.

The chain combines TRBV9 with TRBJ1-2; D ambiguous. V was pared by 0 bases and J by 8 bases, with 11 bases between. Germline-derived CDR1 and CDR2 are SGDLS and YYNGEE. There are 13 residues in the CDR3. In DNA form, the CDR3 reads TGTGCCAGCAGCGTAGCAGGTGCCGGGGGCTACACCTTC. It is translated as CASSVAGAGGYTF. The complete variable domain, with remaining parts taken from reference TRBV9 and TRBJ1-2, reads DSGVTQTPKHLITATGQRVTLRCSPRSGDLSVYWYQQSLDQGLQFLIQYYNGEERAKGNILERFSAQQFPDLHSELNLSSLELGDSALYFCASSVAGAGGYTFGSGTRLTVV.

This clonotype was counted ten times or more. The V and J genes are TRBV5-1 and TRBJ2-7, with 8 bases matching TRBD1. With V trimmed by 3 bases and J by 3 bases, 5 bases remained unmatched. There are 14 residues in the CDR3. Germline V gene sequence: CDR1 SGHRS, CDR2 YFSETQ. The DNA of the CDR3 is TGCGCCAGCAGCTACGGACAGGGAAACTACGAGCAGTACTTC. Translated, it gives CASSYGQGNYEQYF.

The chain uses TRBV6-2 or TRBV6-3 and TRBJ2-1; 13 positions agree with TRBD2. After removal of 6 bases from V and 7 bases from J, the junction contained 12 bases not matched to a gene. The CDR3 has 17 amino acids. The germline V gene has CDR1 MNHEY and CDR2 SVGEGT. The CDR3 DNA sequence: TGTGCCAGCAGCCTTTCTGGACTAGCGGGAGAATCTAATGAGCAGTTCTTC. Translating gives CASSLSGLAGESNEQFF.